The clone carrying this T cell receptor (beta chain) was picked up a small number of times. The data are from a study of blood T cell repertoires in COVID-19. The wider study: COVID-19 samples collected from the United States, Italy and Spain covered acute and convalescent phases.

There are 13 residues in the CDR3. Between the trimmed V and J ends, which lost 3 bases and 10 bases, there was a span of 10 bases. The germline V gene encodes CDR1 MRHNA and CDR2 SNTAGT. Original methodology: It was from reference gene primer amplification that nucleated cell counts were estimated. TCRdb keeps only in-frame clones here, not all; method: immunoSEQ multiplex PCR. V and J calls and clone size follow that table, whereas D and trimming were derived from the DNA. The table includes 200,000 or so clones, roughly nine tenths detected once. Donors were grouped by their self-reported clinical history.

Sequenced material: PBMCs or T cells enriched from blood (not recorded which). The TCR was taken from a woman aged 18-30 years in a cohort exposed to, infected with or recovered from COVID-19 (not recorded which). The chain couples TRBV6-4 to TRBJ1-6; TRBD1 is a possible D gene (6 bases). The CDR3 sequence is CASSEDSSSPLHF. CDR3 DNA: TGTGCCAGCAGTGAGGACAGTTCCTCACCCCTCCACTTT.